Below are 28 T cell receptor beta chains sequenced from a single sample in a study of memory CD4+ T cells and cytomegalovirus serostatus. Measured with immunoSEQ multiplex PCR; TCRdb has only the in-frame clones, and not every one. The sample includes around 63,000 clones, approximately 80% of them seen just once. Single viable CD3+CD4+CD8-CD45RO+ cells were sorted as the memory CD4+ T cells. The sequencing input was memory CD4+ T cells from blood. These receptors originate from an adult in good health and CMV-seropositive.

V is TRBV6-6 and J is TRBJ1-4, with no clear D. CDR3 size: 15 residues. CDR1 is MNHNY, CDR2 SVGAGI, per germline (reference sequence). V gave up 7 bases and J gave up 8 bases, with 20 bases separating them. DNA of the CDR3: TGTGCCAGCAAAAGGCGGTCGGAGGAGCGGGAAAAACTGTTTTTT. Protein: CASKRRSEEREKLFF.

This clone came up a few times. The gene calls are TRBV13 and TRBJ1-1; no definite D call. The germline V gene encodes CDR1 PRHDT and CDR2 FYEKMQ (reference sequence). Trimming cost V 5 bases and J 1 base, with 8 bases left between them. The CDR3 loop spans 13 amino acids. The CDR3 nucleotides read TGTGCCAGCAGCCCCACCGAGAACACTGAAGCTTTCTTT. As protein: CASSPTENTEAFF.

The CDR3 DNA follows: TGCGCCAGCAGCCCTTTACTAAAGCGCTACTCTGGAAACACCATATATTTT. Translating gives CASSPLLKRYSGNTIYF. The gene calls are TRBV4-1 and TRBJ1-3; D is undetermined. Per germline, CDR1 MGHRA and CDR2 YSYEKL. The CDR3 is made up of 17 amino acids. V lost 4 bases and J lost 0, with 16 bases in between.

The chain combines TRBV9 with TRBJ2-1, with D tentatively TRBD2 (6 bases). Looked up from germline, CDR1 is SGDLS and CDR2 is YYNGEE. Trimming removed 0 bases from V and 6 bases from J, with 16 bases in between. This CDR3 spans 16 amino acids. The CDR3 DNA follows: TGTGCCAGCAGCGTAGCTTGGAGGGGCCGGGTCAATGAGCAGTTCTTC. The encoded protein is CASSVAWRGRVNEQFF.

In DNA form, the CDR3 reads TGTGCCAGCAGCCTCAGGGGCGGGAGCCCCTACGAGCAGTACTTC. It yields the protein CASSLRGGSPYEQYF. The rearrangement uses TRBV7-2 and TRBJ2-7, with D perhaps TRBD2 (7 bases). Trimming cost V 5 bases and J 2 bases, with 16 bases left between them. Germline V gives CDR1 SGHTA, CDR2 FQGNSA. The CDR3 runs to 15 residues.

V is TRBV5-1 and J is TRBJ1-6; D possibly corresponds to TRBD1 (6 bases). The V gene lost 4 bases and the J gene lost 6 bases, with 11 bases spanning the gap. The CDR3 sequence is 14 residues long. The germline V gene has CDR1 SGHRS and CDR2 YFSETQ. This CDR3 reads CASSQGQSNSPLHF. Written as DNA, the CDR3 is TGCGCCAGCAGCCAGGGACAAAGTAATTCACCCCTCCACTTT. Full variable domain (outside the CDR3, taken from reference TRBV5-1 and TRBJ1-6): KAGVTQTPRYLIKTRGQQVTLSCSPISGHRSVSWYQQTPGQGLQFLFEYFSETQRNKGNFPGRFSGRQFSNSRSEMNVSTLELGDSALYLCASSQGQSNSPLHFGNGTRLTVT.

This clone was counted a few times. Here the CDR3 reads CASSGRTGQDTQYF. The CDR3, as DNA: TGTGCCAGCAGCGGACGGACAGGTCAAGATACGCAGTATTTT. This chain connects TRBV7-2 to TRBJ2-3; TRBD1 matches at 7 bases. CDR1 and CDR2 from the germline V gene are SGHTA and FQGNSA. J gave up 5 bases and V 5 bases, and 7 bases lay outside the gene matches. The CDR3 has 14 amino acids.

The rearrangement links TRBV5-5 to TRBJ2-3; 7 bases are a match to TRBD2. The CDR3 contains 15 residues. Unmatched junction bases numbered 7, after V lost 3 bases and J lost 3 bases. CDR1 is SGHKS and CDR2 is YYEKEE in the germline V gene (reference sequence). CDR3 in DNA: TGTGCCAGCAGCTATGAGGGCGGGAGAACAGATACGCAGTATTTT. It specifies CASSYEGGRTDTQYF.

The V gene is TRBV7-8, the J gene TRBJ1-1; 10 nucleotides agree with TRBD1. Germline V lookup: CDR1 SGHVS, CDR2 FQNEAQ. J was trimmed by 1 base and V by 5 bases; bases with no gene match: 7. The CDR3 extends over 16 amino acids. This CDR3 is CASSIRQGATNTEAFF. For the CDR3, the DNA is TGTGCCAGCAGCATTAGACAGGGGGCGACGAACACTGAAGCTTTCTTT.

The CDR3 region has the DNA TGTGCCAGCAGCTTAGACAGGGGGTCAGGAGGCTACACCTTC. Translation gives CASSLDRGSGGYTF. The chain combines TRBV7-9 with TRBJ1-2, with 8 bases identical to TRBD1. This CDR3 has 14 residues. The germline CDR1 and CDR2 sequences are SEHNR and FQNEAQ (reference sequence). The J segment lost 8 bases and the V segment lost 1 base, leaving 6 bases of the junction unmatched.

The V call is TRBV7-2, the J call TRBJ2-3; no reliable D call. Trimming cost V 3 bases and J 2 bases, with 6 bases left between them. The CDR3 spans 13 residues. CDR1 is SGHTA, CDR2 FQGNSA, per germline. DNA of the CDR3: TGTGCCAGCAGCTTGGAGACCACAGATACGCAGTATTTT. It is translated as CASSLETTDTQYF.

The genes are TRBV19 and TRBJ1-2; 8 positions agree with TRBD1. The CDR3 sequence is 13 residues long. Germline V CDR1 and CDR2: LNHDA, SQIVND (reference sequence). Trimming removed 11 bases from V and 5 bases from J; junction bases left unmatched: 10. The CDR3 loop reads CAGQDRASYGYTF. The CDR3 nucleotides read TGTGCCGGACAGGACAGGGCGTCTTATGGCTACACCTTC.

With regard to this clone: One end of the junction is discordant with germline, which a read error may explain. The V call is TRBV6-1, the J call TRBJ2-7; D is uncertain. Germline CDR1 MNHNS, CDR2 SASEGT. The CDR3 is 16 residues long. CDR3 region: CAISDSVVGSSYEQYF. The CDR3 DNA is TGTGCCATCAGTGATTCCGTGGTGGGGTCTTCCTACGAGCAGTACTTC.

This rearrangement joins TRBV6-5 to TRBJ2-2; D remains unclear. This CDR3 spans 12 amino acids. V was cut by 4 bases and J by 4 bases, with 4 bases left in between. Per germline, CDR1 MNHEY and CDR2 SVGAGI. CDR3 DNA sequence: TGTGCCAGCAGTTTTACCACCGGGGAGCTGTTTTTT. Translated: CASSFTTGELFF.

The V call is TRBV7-7, the J call TRBJ2-1; possibly TRBD1 for D (6 bases). CDR1 and CDR2 from the germline V gene are SSHAT and FNYEAQ (reference sequence). V lost 5 bases and J 10 bases, leaving 15 bases between the germline ends. The CDR3 spans 13 residues. DNA of the CDR3: TGTGCCAGCAGCCATGGGACAAGGGACGAGCAGTTCTTC. It translates to CASSHGTRDEQFF.

The chain joins TRBV2 to TRBJ1-5; D call uncertain. Germline loops: CDR1 SNHLY, CDR2 FYNNEI. The CDR3 has 13 residues. Trimming stripped 6 bases from V and 0 bases from J, with 6 bases between. CDR3 sequence (DNA): TGTGCCAGCAGACTAAATAGCAATCAGCCCCAGCATTTT. Amino acid sequence: CASRLNSNQPQHF.

This sequence joins TRBV15 and TRBJ2-5; 8 bases agree with TRBD2. The CDR3 extends over 16 amino acids. CDR1 and CDR2 (germline): LNHNV, YYDKDF (reference sequence). With V trimmed by 0 bases and J by 0 bases, 3 bases remained unmatched. CDR3 in amino acids: CATSRDRGGHQETQYF. CDR3 nucleotides: TGTGCCACCAGCAGAGATCGGGGGGGACACCAAGAGACCCAGTACTTC.

This clone was seen only once. The rearrangement joins TRBV4-3 to TRBJ2-2; 9 nucleotides agree with TRBD2. In germline, CDR1 is LGHNA, CDR2 YSLEER. CDR3 length: 16 amino acids. V was clipped by 4 bases and J by 0 bases; unmatched bases: 3. As DNA, the CDR3 is TGCGCCAGCAGCCCCGGACTAGCGTCGAACACCGGGGAGCTGTTTTTT. It translates to CASSPGLASNTGELFF.

The chain has TRBV6-1 and TRBJ2-1, with D perhaps TRBD1 or TRBD2 (5 bases each). Trimming stripped 1 base from V and 3 bases from J, with 10 bases between. CDR3 length: 15 amino acids. The germline gives CDR1 MNHNS, CDR2 SASEGT. CDR3 protein: CASSEGGNLYNEQFF. CDR3 bases: TGTGCCAGCAGTGAAGGGGGGAATCTCTACAATGAGCAGTTCTTC.

The sample holds a few counts of this clone. The CDR3 nucleotides read TGTGCCAGCAGTGAATGGAAGGCGGGAGCAACGCGTTTCTTC. It codes for CASSEWKAGATRFF. The J gene is TRBJ2-1, the V gene TRBV25-1; the match to TRBD2 covers 7 bases. V shed 1 base and J 16 bases; nucleotides not matched to a gene: 13. Germline CDR1 reads MGHDK; CDR2 reads SYGVNS. This CDR3 spans 14 amino acids. Together with reference TRBV25-1 and TRBJ2-1, the CDR3 gives the full variable domain: EADIYQTPRYLVIGTGKKITLECSQTMGHDKMYWYQQDPGMELHLIHYSYGVNSTEKGDLSSESTVSRIRTEHFPLTLESARPSHTSQYLCASSEWKAGATRFFGPGTRLTVL.

The gene calls are TRBV4-3 and TRBJ2-5; 9 nucleotides align to TRBD2. V was clipped by 0 bases and J by 4 bases; unmatched bases: 3. CDR3 size: 15 residues. Germline CDR1 and CDR2: LGHNA and YSLEER. The CDR3 DNA follows: TGCGCCAGCAGCCAAGATTTACTAGCGGGAGAGACCCAGTACTTC. This gives the protein CASSQDLLAGETQYF.

This clone was counted a few times. The rearrangement joins TRBV5-1 to TRBJ1-6, with D maybe TRBD1 (6 bases). The CDR3 totals 16 residues. The V end lost 4 bases, the J end lost 0 bases, and 11 bases lay between the germline ends. Germline CDR1 and CDR2: SGHRS and YFSETQ. The CDR3 region has the DNA TGCGCCAGCAGCAACAGGGAGAGCTCCTATAATTCACCCCTCCACTTT. Its translation: CASSNRESSYNSPLHF.

This clone appeared once. The rearrangement joins TRBV6-5 to TRBJ2-7, with TRBD1 matching over 7 bases. V shed 6 bases, J shed 7 bases, and the junction held 9 bases outside the gene matches. The CDR3 length is 13 residues. The germline CDR1 and CDR2 sequences are MNHEY and SVGAGI. CDR3 loop: CASSPTGTGEQYF. CDR3 bases: TGTGCCAGCAGCCCGACAGGGACGGGAGAGCAGTACTTC.

CDR3 sequence reads: CSTRTSGSYEQYF. The CDR3 DNA sequence: TGCAGCACGAGGACTAGCGGCTCCTACGAGCAGTACTTC. The rearrangement uses TRBV29-1 and TRBJ2-7, with 10 bases fitting TRBD2. CDR3 length: 13 residues. The V segment lost 8 bases and the J segment 0 bases; nucleotides outside the gene matches: 4. Germline V CDR1 and CDR2: SQVTM, ANQGSEA.

The chain links TRBV18 to TRBJ1-6, with 7 bases identical to TRBD1. Per the germline V gene, CDR1 is KGHSH and CDR2 is LQKENI. This CDR3 has 16 amino acids. V lost 3 bases and J lost 6; bases outside the gene matches: 8. CDR3 amino acids: CASSPQGQSLNSPLHF. CDR3 in DNA: TGTGCCAGCTCACCCCAGGGACAGAGCCTTAATTCACCCCTCCACTTT.

DNA for the CDR3: TGTGCCAGCAGCTTAAGTGGGTTACCCTACAATGAGCAGTTCTTC. It specifies CASSLSGLPYNEQFF. The rearrangement joins TRBV11-2 to TRBJ2-1; D gene uncertain. Trimming shortened V by 2 bases and J by 2 bases, and 10 bases separated the two germline ends. Germline CDR1 SGHAT, CDR2 FQNNGV. The CDR3 extends over 15 amino acids.

The chain links TRBV7-3 to TRBJ2-6; D uncertain. Germline-derived CDR1 and CDR2 are SGHTA and FQGTGA. V shed 5 bases and J shed 0 bases, with 5 bases lying between them. The CDR3 spans 14 residues. The CDR3 DNA follows: TGTGCCAGCAGCCCAGACTCTGGGGCCAACGTCCTGACTTTC. Translating it yields CASSPDSGANVLTF.

This chain links TRBV7-9 with TRBJ1-5; D is unresolved. The CDR3 contains 12 residues. V was clipped by 1 base and J by 5 bases, with 3 bases between them. Germline lookup yields CDR1 SEHNR and CDR2 FQNEAQ (reference sequence). The CDR3 DNA reads as TGTGCCAGCAGCTTAGGCCATCAGCCCCAGCATTTT. Its protein is CASSLGHQPQHF.